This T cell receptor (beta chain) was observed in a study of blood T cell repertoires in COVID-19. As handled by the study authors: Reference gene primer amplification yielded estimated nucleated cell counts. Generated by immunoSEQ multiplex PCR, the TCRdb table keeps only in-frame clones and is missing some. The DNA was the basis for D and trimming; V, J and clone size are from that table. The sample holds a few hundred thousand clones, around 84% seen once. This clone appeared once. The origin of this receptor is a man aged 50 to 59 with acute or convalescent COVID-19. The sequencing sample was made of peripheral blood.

The CDR3 bases are TGTGCCACCAGTGACCCCGGACAGGGGAAATCACCCCTCCACTTT. As protein: CATSDPGQGKSPLHF. This chain connects TRBV24-1 to TRBJ1-6, with TRBD1 matching 9 bases. V lost 4 bases and J lost 10; bases outside the gene matches: 7. Germline lookup yields CDR1 KGHDR and CDR2 SFDVKD. This CDR3 comprises 15 residues.